The sequence of this T cell receptor (beta chain) was determined in a study of blood T cell repertoires in COVID-19. In germline, CDR1 is MNHEY, CDR2 SMNVEV (reference sequence). The CDR3 covers 14 residues. The germline V and J ends were trimmed by 2 bases and 4 bases, with 11 bases remaining between them. Measured with immunoSEQ multiplex PCR; TCRdb has only the in-frame clones, and not every one. This table holds about 270,000 clones, more than 70% found once. This chain links TRBV27 with TRBJ1-2; D might be TRBD1 (5 bases). The sequence was collected from a woman between 18 and 29 years old with acute or convalescent COVID-19. Sequencing was done on a sample of peripheral blood. The CDR3 region has the DNA TGTGCCAGCAGTTTACGGGGGGTTGGCTATGGCTACACCTTC. Its translation: CASSLRGVGYGYTF.